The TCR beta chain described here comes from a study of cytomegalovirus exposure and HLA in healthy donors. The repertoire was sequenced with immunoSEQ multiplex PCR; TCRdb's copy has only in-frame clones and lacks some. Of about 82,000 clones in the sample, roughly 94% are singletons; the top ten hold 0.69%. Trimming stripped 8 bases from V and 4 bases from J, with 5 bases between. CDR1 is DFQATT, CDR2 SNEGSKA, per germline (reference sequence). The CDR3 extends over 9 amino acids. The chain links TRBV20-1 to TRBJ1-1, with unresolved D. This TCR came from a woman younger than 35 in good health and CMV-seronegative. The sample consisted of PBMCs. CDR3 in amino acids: CSTGTEAFF. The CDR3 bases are TGCAGTACCGGCACTGAAGCTTTCTTT.